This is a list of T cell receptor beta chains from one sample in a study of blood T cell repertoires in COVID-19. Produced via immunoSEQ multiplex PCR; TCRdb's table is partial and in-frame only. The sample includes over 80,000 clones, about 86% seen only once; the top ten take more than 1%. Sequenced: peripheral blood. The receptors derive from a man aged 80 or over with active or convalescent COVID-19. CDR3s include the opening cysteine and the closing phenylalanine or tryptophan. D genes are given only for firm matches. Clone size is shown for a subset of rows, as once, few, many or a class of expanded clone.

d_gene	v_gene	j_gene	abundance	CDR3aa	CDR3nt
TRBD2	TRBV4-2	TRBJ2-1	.	CASSQAFLADAYNEQFF	TGTGCCAGCAGCCAAGCGTTCCTAGCGGATGCCTACAATGAGCAGTTCTTC
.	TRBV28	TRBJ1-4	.	CASSFSPGREKLFF	TGTGCCAGCAGTTTTTCCCCGGGGAGGGAAAAACTGTTTTTT
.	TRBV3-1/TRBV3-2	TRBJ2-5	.	CASSQQQGFVETQYF	TGTGCCAGCAGCCAGCAGCAGGGGTTTGTAGAGACCCAGTACTTC
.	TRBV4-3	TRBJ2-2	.	CASSQSPPGEVFF	TGCGCCAGCAGCCAATCCCCCCCCGGGGAGGTGTTTTTT
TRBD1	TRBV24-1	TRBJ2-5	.	CATSDQRDSCQYF	TGTGCCACCAGTGACCAGAGGGACAGTTGCCAGTACTTC
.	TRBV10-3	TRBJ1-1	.	CATMDMVNTEAFF	TGTGCCACGATGGACATGGTGAACACTGAAGCTTTCTTT
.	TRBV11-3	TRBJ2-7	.	CASSTQGIGEQYF	TGTGCCAGCAGCACGCAGGGGATCGGCGAGCAGTACTTC
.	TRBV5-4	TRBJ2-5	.	CASSLISSQETQYF	TGTGCCAGCAGCTTGATTAGCAGCCAAGAGACCCAGTACTTC
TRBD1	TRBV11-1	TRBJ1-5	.	CASSPGTGASNQPQHF	TGTGCCAGCAGCCCGGGGACAGGGGCTAGCAATCAGCCCCAGCATTTT
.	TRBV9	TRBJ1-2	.	CASSVAGGNYGYTF	TGTGCCAGCAGCGTAGCAGGAGGGAACTATGGCTACACCTTC
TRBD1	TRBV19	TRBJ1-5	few	CASKGARGTGTGLNQPQHF	TGTGCCAGTAAGGGGGCTCGGGGGACAGGGACCGGACTCAATCAGCCCCAGCATTTT
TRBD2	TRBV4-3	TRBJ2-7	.	CASSRFNLAGGVSSYEQYF	TGCGCCAGCAGCCGATTCAATTTAGCGGGAGGCGTCTCCTCCTACGAGCAGTACTTC
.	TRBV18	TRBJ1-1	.	CASSTTENTEAFF	TGTGCCAGCTCAACTACGGAAAACACTGAAGCTTTCTTT
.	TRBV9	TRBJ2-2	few	CASSVEQGNTGELFF	TGTGCCAGCAGCGTAGAGCAGGGCAACACCGGGGAGCTGTTTTTT
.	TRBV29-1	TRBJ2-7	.	CSVVGLYEQYF	TGCAGCGTCGTTGGGCTTTACGAGCAGTACTTC
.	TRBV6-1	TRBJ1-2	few	CASSEGEGPGYTF	TGTGCCAGCAGTGAAGGGGAGGGGCCAGGCTACACCTTC
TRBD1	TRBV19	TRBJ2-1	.	CASSIYRGSSYNEQFF	TGTGCCAGTAGTATCTACAGGGGGAGCTCCTACAATGAGCAGTTCTTC
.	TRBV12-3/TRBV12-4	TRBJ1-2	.	CASSLATQGGYTF	TGTGCCAGCAGTTTGGCTACACAGGGTGGCTACACCTTC
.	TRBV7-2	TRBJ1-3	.	CASSAAGLSGNTIYF	TGTGCCAGCAGCGCCGCAGGGCTCTCTGGAAACACCATATATTTT
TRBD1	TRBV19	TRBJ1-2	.	CASSPPGQGVFGYGYTF	TGTGCCAGTAGTCCTCCGGGACAGGGTGTGTTCGGCTATGGCTACACCTTC
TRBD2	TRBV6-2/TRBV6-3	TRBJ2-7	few	CASSYGWTSGSYEQYF	TGTGCCAGCAGTTACGGGTGGACTAGCGGGAGTTACGAGCAGTACTTC
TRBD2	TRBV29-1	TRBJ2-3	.	CSVERRGVSGRGITDTQYF	TGCAGCGTTGAACGACGAGGGGTTAGCGGGAGGGGGATCACAGATACGCAGTATTTT
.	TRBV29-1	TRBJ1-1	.	CSVEDRGGLVNTEAFF	TGCAGCGTTGAAGATCGGGGGGGCTTAGTGAACACTGAAGCTTTCTTT
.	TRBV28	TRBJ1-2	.	CASSSEYGYTF	TGTGCCAGCAGTTCAGAATATGGCTACACCTTC
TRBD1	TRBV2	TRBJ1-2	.	CASQTGVSGYTF	TGTGCCAGCCAGACAGGGGTTAGTGGCTACACCTTC
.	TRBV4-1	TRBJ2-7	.	CASSQGEIYYEQYF	TGCGCCAGCAGCCAAGGGGAGATTTATTACGAGCAGTACTTC